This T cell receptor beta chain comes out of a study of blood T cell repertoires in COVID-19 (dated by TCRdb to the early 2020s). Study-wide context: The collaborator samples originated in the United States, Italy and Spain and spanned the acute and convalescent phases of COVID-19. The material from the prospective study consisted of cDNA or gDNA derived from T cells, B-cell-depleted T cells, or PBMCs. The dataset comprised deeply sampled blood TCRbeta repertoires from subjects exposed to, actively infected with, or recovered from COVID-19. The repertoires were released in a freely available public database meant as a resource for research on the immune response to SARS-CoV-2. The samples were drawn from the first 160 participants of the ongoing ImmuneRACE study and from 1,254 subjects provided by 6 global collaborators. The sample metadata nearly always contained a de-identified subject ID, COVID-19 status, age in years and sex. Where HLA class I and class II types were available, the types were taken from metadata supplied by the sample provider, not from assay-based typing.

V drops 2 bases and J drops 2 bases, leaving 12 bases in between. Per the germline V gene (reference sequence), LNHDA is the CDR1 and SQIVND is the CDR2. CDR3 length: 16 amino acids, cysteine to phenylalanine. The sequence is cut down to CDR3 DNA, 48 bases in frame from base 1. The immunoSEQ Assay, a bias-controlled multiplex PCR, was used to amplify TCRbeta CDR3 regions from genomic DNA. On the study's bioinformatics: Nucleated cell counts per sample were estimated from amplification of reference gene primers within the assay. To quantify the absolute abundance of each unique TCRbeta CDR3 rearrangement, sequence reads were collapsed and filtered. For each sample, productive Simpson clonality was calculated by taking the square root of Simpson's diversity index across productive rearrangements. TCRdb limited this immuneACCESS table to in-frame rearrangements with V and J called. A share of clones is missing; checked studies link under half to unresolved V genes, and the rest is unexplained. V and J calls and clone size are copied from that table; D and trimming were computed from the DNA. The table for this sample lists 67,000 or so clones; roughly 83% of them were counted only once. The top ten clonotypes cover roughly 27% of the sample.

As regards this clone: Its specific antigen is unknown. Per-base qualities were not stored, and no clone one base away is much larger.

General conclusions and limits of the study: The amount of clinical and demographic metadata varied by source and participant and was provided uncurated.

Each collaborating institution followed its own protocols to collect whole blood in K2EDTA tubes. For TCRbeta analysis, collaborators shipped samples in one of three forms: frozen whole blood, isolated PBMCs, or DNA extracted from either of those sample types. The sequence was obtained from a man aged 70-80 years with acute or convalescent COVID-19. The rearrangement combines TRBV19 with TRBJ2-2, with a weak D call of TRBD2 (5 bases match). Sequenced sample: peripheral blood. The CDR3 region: CASSIWAGLNTGELFF. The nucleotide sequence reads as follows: TGTGCCAGTAGTATATGGGCGGGCTTAAACACCGGGGAGCTGTTTTTT.